This TCR beta chain is from a study of cytomegalovirus exposure and HLA in healthy donors. About the study: The study's early data release held 75 million to 95 million unique TCRs from HLA-typed donors.

The CDR3 spans 13 residues. The V and J ends lost 0 bases and 5 bases respectively, with 8 bases between them. Germline V gene data show CDR1 as GTSNPN and CDR2 as SVGIG (reference sequence). In the PCR, 60 Vbeta and 13 Jbeta primers were used. The table came from immunoSEQ multiplex PCR; TCRdb's copy has only in-frame clones and leaves some out. The sample lists approximately 190,000 clones; roughly 80% were seen once. This TCR came from a man over 45 in good health and CMV-seronegative. This chain joins TRBV30 and TRBJ1-5; no firm D call. The specimen sequenced was PBMCs. CDR3 in amino acids: CAWSVAGDQPQHF. The CDR3 DNA sequence: TGTGCCTGGAGTGTGGCAGGTGATCAGCCCCAGCATTTT.